Presented here are 8 T cell receptor beta chains from one specimen sequenced in a study of blood T cell repertoires in COVID-19. TCRdb's copy holds only in-frame clones and misses some; the assay was immunoSEQ multiplex PCR. The table records about 160,000 clones, approximately 81% of them present only once. The specimen sequenced was peripheral blood. All receptors come from a man aged 40-55 years with acute or convalescent COVID-19.

This clone was found a few times. This chain joins TRBV30 and TRBJ1-1; possible D gene TRBD1, 6 bases. This CDR3 is 11 amino acids long. Trimming took 7 bases from V and 8 from J, leaving 14 bases between them. Per germline, CDR1 GTSNPN and CDR2 SVGIG (reference sequence). The CDR3 loop reads CALAGVREAFF. For the CDR3, the DNA is TGTGCCTTAGCAGGGGTTAGGGAAGCTTTCTTT. The full variable domain, with the rest looked up from reference TRBV30 and TRBJ1-1, is SQTIHQWPATLVQPVGSPLSLECTVEGTSNPNLYWYRQAAGRGLQLLFYSVGIGQISSEVPQNLSASRPQDRQFILSSKKLLLSDSGFYLCALAGVREAFFGQGTRLTVV.

This clone ranks as medium-sized. V gene TRBV6-1 combines with J gene TRBJ2-2, with D maybe TRBD1 (5 bases). Between the trimmed V and J ends, which lost 0 bases and 6 bases, there was a span of 11 bases. There are 15 residues in the CDR3. Germline loops: CDR1 MNHNS, CDR2 SASEGT. The CDR3 reads CASSEAQWGPGELFF. The CDR3 coding sequence is TGTGCCAGCAGTGAAGCGCAGTGGGGCCCCGGGGAGCTGTTTTTT.

This chain connects TRBV6-5 to TRBJ2-3, with 10 bases that match TRBD2. J lost 2 bases, V lost 7 bases, and 6 bases had no gene match. CDR3 length equals 15 residues. Germline assignment: CDR1 MNHEY and CDR2 SVGAGI. The CDR3 nucleotides are TGTGCCAGCATGCTAGCGGGAGAACTCACAGATACGCAGTATTTT. This encodes CASMLAGELTDTQYF.

The V call is TRBV28, the J call TRBJ1-1; no clear D gene. V was shortened by 6 bases and J by 1 base, with 6 bases between the two germline ends. Germline CDR1 and CDR2: MDHEN and SYDVKM. The CDR3 runs to 12 residues. The CDR3 sequence: CASRTTNTEAFF. As DNA, the CDR3 is TGTGCCAGCAGGACAACGAACACTGAAGCTTTCTTT.

V is TRBV30 and J is TRBJ1-4, with TRBD1 matching 10 bases. Germline assignment: CDR1 GTSNPN and CDR2 SVGIG (reference sequence). V lost 3 bases to trimming and J lost 7 bases; unmatched junction nucleotides: 5. The CDR3 is made up of 14 amino acids. The CDR3 loop is CAWRSGQGPEKLFF. The CDR3 DNA is TGTGCCTGGAGGTCGGGACAGGGGCCTGAAAAACTGTTTTTT.

This chain links TRBV7-2 with TRBJ1-2; TRBD1 aligns across 9 bases. The CDR3 is made up of 16 amino acids. V shed 1 base and J 5 bases; nucleotides not matched to a gene: 8. CDR1 is SGHTA and CDR2 is FQGNSA in the germline V gene. CDR3 loop: CASSLDGTGLGYGYTF. The CDR3 region has the DNA TGTGCCAGCAGCTTAGACGGGACAGGGTTGGGGTATGGCTACACCTTC. Full variable domain (missing parts from reference TRBV7-2 and TRBJ1-2): GAGVSQSPSNKVTEKGKDVELRCDPISGHTALYWYRQSLGQGLEFLIYFQGNSAPDKSGLPSDRFSAERTGGSVSTLTIQRTQQEDSAVYLCASSLDGTGLGYGYTFGSGTRLTVV.

This chain links TRBV18 with TRBJ1-1; TRBD1 agrees at 10 bases. Trimming removed 3 bases from V and 5 bases from J; junction bases left unmatched: 3. The germline CDR1 and CDR2 sequences are KGHSH and LQKENI. The CDR3 is 14 amino acids. This CDR3 reads CASSPGTGETEAFF. The CDR3 DNA reads TGTGCCAGCTCACCCGGGACAGGGGAAACTGAAGCTTTCTTT.

This clone appeared once. V and J are TRBV4-2 and TRBJ2-2; D unresolved. CDR1 is LGHNA and CDR2 is YNFKEQ in the germline V gene. The CDR3 sequence is 14 residues long. V was clipped by 0 bases and J by 5 bases, with 7 bases between them. CDR3 sequence: CASSQDGRTGELFF. CDR3 coding DNA: TGTGCCAGCAGCCAAGATGGCAGAACCGGGGAGCTGTTTTTT.